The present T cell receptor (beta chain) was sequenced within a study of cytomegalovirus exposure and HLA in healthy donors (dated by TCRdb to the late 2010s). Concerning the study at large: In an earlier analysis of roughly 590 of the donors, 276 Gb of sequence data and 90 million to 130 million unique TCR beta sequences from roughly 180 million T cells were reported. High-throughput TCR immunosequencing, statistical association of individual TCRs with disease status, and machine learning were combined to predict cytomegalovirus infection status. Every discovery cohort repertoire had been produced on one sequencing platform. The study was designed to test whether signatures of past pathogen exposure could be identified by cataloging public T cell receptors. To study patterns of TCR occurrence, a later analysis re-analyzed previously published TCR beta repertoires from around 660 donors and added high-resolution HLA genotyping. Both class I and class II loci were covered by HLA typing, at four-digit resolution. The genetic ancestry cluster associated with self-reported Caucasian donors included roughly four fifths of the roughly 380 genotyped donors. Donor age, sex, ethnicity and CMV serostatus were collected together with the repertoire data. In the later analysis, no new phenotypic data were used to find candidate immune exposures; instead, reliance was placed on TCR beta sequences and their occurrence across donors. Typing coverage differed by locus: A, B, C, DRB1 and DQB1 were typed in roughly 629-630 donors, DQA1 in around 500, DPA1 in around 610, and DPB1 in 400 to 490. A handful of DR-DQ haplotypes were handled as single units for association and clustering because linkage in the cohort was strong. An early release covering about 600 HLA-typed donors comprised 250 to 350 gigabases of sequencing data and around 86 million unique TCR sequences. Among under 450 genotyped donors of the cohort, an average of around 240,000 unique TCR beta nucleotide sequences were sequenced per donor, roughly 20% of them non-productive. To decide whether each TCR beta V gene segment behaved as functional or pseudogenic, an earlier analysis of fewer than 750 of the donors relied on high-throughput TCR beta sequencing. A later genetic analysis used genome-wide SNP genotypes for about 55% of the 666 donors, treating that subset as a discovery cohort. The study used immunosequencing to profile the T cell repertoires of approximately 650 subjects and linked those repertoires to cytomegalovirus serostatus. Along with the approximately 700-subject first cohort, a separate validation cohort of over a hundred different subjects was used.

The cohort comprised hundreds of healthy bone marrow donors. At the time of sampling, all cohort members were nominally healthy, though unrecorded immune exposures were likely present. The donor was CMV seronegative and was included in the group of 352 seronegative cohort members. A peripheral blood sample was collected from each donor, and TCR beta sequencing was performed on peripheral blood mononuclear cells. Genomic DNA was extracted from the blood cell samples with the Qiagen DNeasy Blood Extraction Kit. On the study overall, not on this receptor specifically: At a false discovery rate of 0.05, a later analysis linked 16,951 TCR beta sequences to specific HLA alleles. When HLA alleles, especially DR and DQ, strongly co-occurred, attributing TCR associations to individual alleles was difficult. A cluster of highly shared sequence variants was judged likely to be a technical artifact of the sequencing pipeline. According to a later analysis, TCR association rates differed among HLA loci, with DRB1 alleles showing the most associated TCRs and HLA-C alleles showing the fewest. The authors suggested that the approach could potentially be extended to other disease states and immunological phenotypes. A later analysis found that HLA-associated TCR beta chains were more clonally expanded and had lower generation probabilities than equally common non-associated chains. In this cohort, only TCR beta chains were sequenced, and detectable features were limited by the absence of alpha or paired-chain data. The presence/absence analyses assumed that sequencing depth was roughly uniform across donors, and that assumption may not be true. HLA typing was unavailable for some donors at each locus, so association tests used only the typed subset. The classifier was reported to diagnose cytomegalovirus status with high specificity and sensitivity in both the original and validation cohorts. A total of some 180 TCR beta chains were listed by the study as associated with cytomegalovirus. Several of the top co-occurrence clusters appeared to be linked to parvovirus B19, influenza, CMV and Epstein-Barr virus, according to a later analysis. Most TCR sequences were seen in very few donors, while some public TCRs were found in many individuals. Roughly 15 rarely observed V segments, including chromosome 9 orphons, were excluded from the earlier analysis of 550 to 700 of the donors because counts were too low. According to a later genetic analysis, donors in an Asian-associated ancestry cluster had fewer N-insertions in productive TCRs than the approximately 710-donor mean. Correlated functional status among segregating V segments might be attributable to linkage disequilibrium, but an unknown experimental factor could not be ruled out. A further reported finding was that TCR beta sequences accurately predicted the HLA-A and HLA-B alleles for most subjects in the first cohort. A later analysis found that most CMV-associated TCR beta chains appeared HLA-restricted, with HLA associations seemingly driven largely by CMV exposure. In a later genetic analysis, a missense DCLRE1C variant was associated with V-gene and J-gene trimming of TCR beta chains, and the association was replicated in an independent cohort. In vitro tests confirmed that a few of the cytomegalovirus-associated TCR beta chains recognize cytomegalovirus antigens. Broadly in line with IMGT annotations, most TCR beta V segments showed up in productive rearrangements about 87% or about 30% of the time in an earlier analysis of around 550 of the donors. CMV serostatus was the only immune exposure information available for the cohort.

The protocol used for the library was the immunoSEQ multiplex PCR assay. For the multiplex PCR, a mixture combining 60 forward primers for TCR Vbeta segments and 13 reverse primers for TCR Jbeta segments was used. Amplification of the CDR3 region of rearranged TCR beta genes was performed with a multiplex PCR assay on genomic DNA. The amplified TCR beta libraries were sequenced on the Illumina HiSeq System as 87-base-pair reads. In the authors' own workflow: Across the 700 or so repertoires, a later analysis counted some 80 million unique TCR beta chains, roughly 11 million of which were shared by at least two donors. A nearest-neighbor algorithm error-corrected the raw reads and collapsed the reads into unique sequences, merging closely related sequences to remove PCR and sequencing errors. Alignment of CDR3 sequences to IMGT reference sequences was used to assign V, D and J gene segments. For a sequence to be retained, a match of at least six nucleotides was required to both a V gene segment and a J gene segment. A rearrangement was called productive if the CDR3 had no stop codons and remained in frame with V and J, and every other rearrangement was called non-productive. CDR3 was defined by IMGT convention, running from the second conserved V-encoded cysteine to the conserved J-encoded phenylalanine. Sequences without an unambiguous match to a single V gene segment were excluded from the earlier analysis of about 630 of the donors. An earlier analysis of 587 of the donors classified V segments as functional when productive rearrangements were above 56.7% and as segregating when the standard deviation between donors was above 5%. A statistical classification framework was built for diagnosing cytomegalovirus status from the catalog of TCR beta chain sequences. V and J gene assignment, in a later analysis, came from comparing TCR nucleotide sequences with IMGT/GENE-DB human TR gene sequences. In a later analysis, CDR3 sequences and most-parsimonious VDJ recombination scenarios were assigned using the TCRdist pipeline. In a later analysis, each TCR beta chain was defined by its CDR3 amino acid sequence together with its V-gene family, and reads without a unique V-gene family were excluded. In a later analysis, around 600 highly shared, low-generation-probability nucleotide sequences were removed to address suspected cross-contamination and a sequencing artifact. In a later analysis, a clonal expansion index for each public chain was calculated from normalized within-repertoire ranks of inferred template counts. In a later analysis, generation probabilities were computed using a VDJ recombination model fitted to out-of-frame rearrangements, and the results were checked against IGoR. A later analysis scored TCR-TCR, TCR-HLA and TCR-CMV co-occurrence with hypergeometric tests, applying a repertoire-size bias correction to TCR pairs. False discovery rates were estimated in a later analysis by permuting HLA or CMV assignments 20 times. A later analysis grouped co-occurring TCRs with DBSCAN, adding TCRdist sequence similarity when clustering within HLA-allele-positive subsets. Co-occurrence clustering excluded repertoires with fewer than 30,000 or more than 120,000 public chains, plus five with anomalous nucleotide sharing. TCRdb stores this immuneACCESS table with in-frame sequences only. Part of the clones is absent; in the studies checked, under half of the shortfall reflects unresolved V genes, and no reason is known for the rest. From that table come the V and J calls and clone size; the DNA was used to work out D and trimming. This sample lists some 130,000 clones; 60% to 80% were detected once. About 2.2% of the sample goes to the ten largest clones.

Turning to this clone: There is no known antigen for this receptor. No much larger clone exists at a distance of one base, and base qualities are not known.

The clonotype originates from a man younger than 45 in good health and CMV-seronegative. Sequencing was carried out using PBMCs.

The bases read TGCGCCAGCAGCCAATTGCGCTATACGTACTCCTACGAGCAGTACTTC. This translates into CASSQLRYTYSYEQYF. Recombination connected TRBV5-1 to TRBJ2-7; the D gene cannot be resolved reliably. The germline V gene specifies SGHRS as CDR1 and YFSETQ as CDR2. Reading from cysteine to phenylalanine, the CDR3 counts 16 amino acids. Left in the record is the CDR3 DNA by itself, 48 bases read in frame from the first base. Trimming at the junction amounts to 4 bases on V and 0 bases on J, and the germline ends lie 17 bases apart. With all but the CDR3 taken from the reference TRBV5-1 and TRBJ2-7 genes, the full variable domain is: KAGVTQTPRYLIKTRGQQVTLSCSPISGHRSVSWYQQTPGQGLQFLFEYFSETQRNKGNFPGRFSGRQFSNSRSEMNVSTLELGDSALYLCASSQLRYTYSYEQYFGPGTRLTVT.